The clone carrying this T cell receptor beta chain was seen many times. The antigen remains undetermined. The CDR3 end lies 3 residues beyond the end of the read and is filled in from the germline J gene. This CDR3 comprises 13 residues. Trimming left V 6 bases short and J 3 bases short, with 11 bases between. Germline V CDR1 and CDR2: WNHNN, SYGVQD (reference sequence). This entry comes from a study of T cell clonality in common variable immunodeficiency. Data came from immunoSEQ multiplex PCR; TCRdb stores just in-frame clones and leaves some out. The table lists 25,000 to 35,000 clones, no singletons, with about 3% in the top ten. Reduced serum IgG, IgA and/or IgM plus specific antibody deficiency defined CVID. Regarding the study as a whole: TCRbeta clonality was increased in CVID versus healthy controls. In common variable immunodeficiency, TCR beta chains reportedly carried fewer deletions and N-nucleotide insertions.

The genes are TRBV10-1 and TRBJ1-2, with D perhaps matching TRBD1 (5 bases). This TCR derives from a human donor with common variable immunodeficiency. The material sequenced was peripheral blood mononuclear cells. The sequenced part of the CDR3 DNA is TGCGCCAGCAGCCTGACAGAATACTATGGC. Translated, it gives CASSLTEYYG. The whole CDR3 sequence reads CASSLTEYYGYTF.